One sample yielded the 24 T cell receptor beta chains listed below, sequenced in a study of blood T cell repertoires in COVID-19. TCRdb's copy holds only in-frame clones and misses some; the assay was immunoSEQ multiplex PCR. Of about 75,000 clones listed, about nine tenths are singletons. Specimen: peripheral blood. The receptors come from a woman aged 50 to 60 with acute or convalescent COVID-19.

CDR3 protein: CASSPTEASGVHDTQYF. The CDR3 DNA reads TGTGCCAGCTCACCAACCGAGGCTAGCGGGGTGCACGATACGCAGTATTTT. V gene TRBV18 combines with J gene TRBJ2-3, with 9 bases fitting TRBD2. Germline CDR1 KGHSH, CDR2 LQKENI. J was trimmed by 6 bases and V by 2 bases; bases with no gene match: 12. This CDR3 comprises 17 residues.

This chain links TRBV5-1 with TRBJ1-1, with 9 positions matching TRBD1. With V trimmed by 4 bases and J by 3 bases, 7 bases remained unmatched. Germline V gene sequence: CDR1 SGHRS, CDR2 YFSETQ. This CDR3 region has 15 residues. Here the CDR3 DNA reads TGCGCCAGCAGCCCAGGGACAGGGTGGGACACTGAAGCTTTCTTT. Translated, it gives CASSPGTGWDTEAFF. Combining the CDR3 with reference TRBV5-1 and TRBJ1-1 gives the whole variable domain KAGVTQTPRYLIKTRGQQVTLSCSPISGHRSVSWYQQTPGQGLQFLFEYFSETQRNKGNFPGRFSGRQFSNSRSEMNVSTLELGDSALYLCASSPGTGWDTEAFFGQGTRLTVV.

The chain links TRBV5-6 to TRBJ2-2, with 8 bases identical to TRBD2. V lost 4 bases to trimming and J lost 1 base; unmatched junction nucleotides: 9. Germline V lookup: CDR1 SGHDT, CDR2 YYEEEE. The CDR3 contains 17 residues. CDR3: CASSRPMGLGNTGELFF. The CDR3 nucleotides are TGTGCCAGCAGCCGACCCATGGGACTAGGGAACACCGGGGAGCTGTTTTTT.

V usage is TRBV5-1 and J usage is TRBJ2-2; no clear D. V lost 4 bases and J 4 bases, leaving 17 bases between the germline ends. CDR1 is SGHRS, CDR2 YFSETQ, per germline. The CDR3 spans 16 residues. The CDR3 loop reads CASSPSTTSGTGELFF. In DNA form, the CDR3 reads TGCGCCAGCAGCCCAAGTACGACGTCGGGCACCGGGGAGCTGTTTTTT.

The chain is built from TRBV7-2 and TRBJ2-7; D possibly corresponds to TRBD1 (6 bases). V was clipped by 1 base and J by 7 bases, with 14 bases between them. Germline V gene lookup returns CDR1 SGHTA and CDR2 FQGNSA. The CDR3 is 14 residues long. CDR3: CASSLGGGVGEQYF. In DNA, the CDR3 is TGTGCCAGCAGCTTAGGTGGGGGCGTGGGGGAGCAGTACTTC. The full variable domain, with the rest looked up from reference TRBV7-2 and TRBJ2-7, is GAGVSQSPSNKVTEKGKDVELRCDPISGHTALYWYRQSLGQGLEFLIYFQGNSAPDKSGLPSDRFSAERTGGSVSTLTIQRTQQEDSAVYLCASSLGGGVGEQYFGPGTRLTVT.

This clone has a single count. The chain carries TRBV15 and TRBJ1-6, with unresolved D. Deletions cut 3 bases from V and 1 base from J, with 4 bases between. The CDR3 totals 14 residues. Germline V gene data show CDR1 as LNHNV and CDR2 as YYDKDF (reference sequence). The CDR3 nucleotides read TGTGCCACCAGCAGGTCGTCCTATAATTCACCCCTCCACTTT. The encoded protein is CATSRSSYNSPLHF.

This sequence joins TRBV4-1 and TRBJ1-4; D is possibly TRBD1 (5 bases). The CDR3 runs to 14 residues. Germline loops: CDR1 MGHRA, CDR2 YSYEKL. V dropped 6 bases and J dropped 6 bases, with 14 bases sitting between them. CDR3 sequence reads: CASRLPGLDEKLFF. For the CDR3, the DNA is TGCGCCAGCAGACTCCCGGGACTCGATGAAAAACTGTTTTTT.

The V gene is TRBV27, the J gene TRBJ1-1; TRBD1 matches at 11 bases. CDR1 MNHEY and CDR2 SMNVEV come from the germline V gene (reference sequence). The V and J ends lost 4 bases and 1 base, in that order; junction bases with no gene match: 5. The CDR3 loop spans 16 amino acids. In nucleotides, the CDR3 is TGTGCCAGCAGTTCGGACAGGGGGCGCGGGAACACTGAAGCTTTCTTT. It yields the protein CASSSDRGRGNTEAFF.

This rearrangement joins TRBV19 to TRBJ1-4, with D possibly TRBD1 on 6 matching bases. Between the trimmed V and J ends, which lost 9 bases and 0 bases, there was a span of 11 bases. CDR1 is LNHDA, CDR2 SQIVND, per germline (reference sequence). There are 14 residues in the CDR3. Here the CDR3 DNA reads TGTGCCAGCAGGACAGTTGCAACTAATGAAAAACTGTTTTTT. Translated, it gives CASRTVATNEKLFF.

This clone was detected a few times. The chain has TRBV10-1 and TRBJ1-1; D perhaps matches TRBD1 (6 bases). Per the germline V gene, CDR1 is WNHNN and CDR2 is SYGVQD (reference sequence). The CDR3 has 16 amino acids. Trimming left V 0 bases short and J 3 bases short, with 14 bases between. The CDR3 sequence is CASSESRTVWDTEAFF. The CDR3 bases are TGCGCCAGCAGTGAGTCCCGGACAGTATGGGACACTGAAGCTTTCTTT.

The CDR3 loop reads CAWRTGPNTGELFF. The CDR3 DNA follows: TGTGCCTGGAGGACAGGCCCGAACACCGGGGAGCTGTTTTTT. The chain couples TRBV30 to TRBJ2-2, with TRBD1 as a possible D gene (6 bases). V gave up 3 bases and J gave up 0 bases, with 8 bases separating them. This CDR3 spans 14 amino acids. The germline V gene has CDR1 GTSNPN and CDR2 SVGIG (reference sequence).

There are a few counts of this clone. The chain carries TRBV5-1 and TRBJ2-7; tentative D call: TRBD2 (6 bases). Germline lookup yields CDR1 SGHRS and CDR2 YFSETQ. The CDR3 spans 14 residues. Trimming removed 4 bases from V and 5 bases from J, with 16 bases in between. DNA of the CDR3: TGCGCCAGCAGCCGGGGGACGGGTTTAGACGAGCAGTACTTC. Its translation: CASSRGTGLDEQYF.

Only one count was recorded for this clone. This chain uses TRBV12-1 with TRBJ2-1; TRBD2 reflects the table's D call only, with no check against the DNA. TRBV12-1 is given as a pseudogene. CDR3 length: 16 residues. In nucleotides, the CDR3 is TGTGCCAGCAGCTTCTCCAGCGGGAGTACATACAATGAGCAGTTCTTC. It specifies CASSFSSGSTYNEQFF.

The chain employs TRBV19 and TRBJ2-1; D is possibly TRBD2 (5 bases). Trimming removed 6 bases at V and 9 bases at J, with 18 bases between. The CDR3 is made up of 14 amino acids. Germline V gene lookup returns CDR1 LNHDA and CDR2 SQIVND (reference sequence). The CDR3 DNA is TGTGCCAGTAGGGGTTTTACTAGGATGGGTGAGCAGTTCTTC. It specifies CASRGFTRMGEQFF.

The chain links TRBV15 to TRBJ1-4, with D hard to call. CDR1 is LNHNV, CDR2 YYDKDF, per germline (reference sequence). The CDR3 is 15 residues long. V gave up 1 base and J gave up 0 bases, with 6 bases separating them. The CDR3 spells CATSRVRATNEKLFF. CDR3 bases: TGTGCCACCAGCAGAGTTAGAGCAACTAATGAAAAACTGTTTTTT.

The chain couples TRBV24-1 to TRBJ2-2; 7 positions agree with TRBD1. V lost 3 bases to trimming and J lost 5 bases; unmatched junction nucleotides: 8. The CDR3 runs to 16 residues. CDR1 and CDR2 from the germline V gene are KGHDR and SFDVKD. The CDR3 is CATSDTRQGGTGELFF. As DNA, the CDR3 is TGTGCCACCAGTGATACCAGACAGGGTGGAACCGGGGAGCTGTTTTTT.

This clone was seen just once. The CDR3 spells CASGRGGIGTGELFF. In DNA, the CDR3 is TGTGCCAGCGGCCGGGGAGGGATCGGCACCGGGGAGCTGTTTTTT. The V gene is TRBV28, the J gene TRBJ2-2, with 7 positions matching TRBD2. Germline lookup yields CDR1 MDHEN and CDR2 SYDVKM. With V trimmed by 8 bases and J by 4 bases, 10 bases remained unmatched. This CDR3 has 15 residues. The full variable domain, rest sourced from reference TRBV28 and TRBJ2-2, is DVKVTQSSRYLVKRTGEKVFLECVQDMDHENMFWYRQDPGLGLRLIYFSYDVKMKEKGDIPEGYSVSREKKERFSLILESASTNQTSMYLCASGRGGIGTGELFFGEGSRLTVL.

The gene calls are TRBV7-9 and TRBJ2-3, with D maybe TRBD2 (5 bases). The CDR3 is made up of 12 amino acids. Per the germline V gene, CDR1 is SEHNR and CDR2 is FQNEAQ (reference sequence). V was pared by 6 bases and J by 5 bases, with 9 bases between. This CDR3 reads CASSSGLDTQYF. The CDR3 DNA reads TGTGCCAGCAGTTCAGGACTAGATACGCAGTATTTT.

This clone was seen only a few times. The chain joins TRBV5-5 to TRBJ2-7; 9 bases match TRBD1. CDR3 size: 15 residues. V shed 4 bases and J 5 bases; nucleotides not matched to a gene: 10. Germline V gene data show CDR1 as SGHKS and CDR2 as YYEKEE (reference sequence). The CDR3 spells CASSIGQGTLNEQYF. CDR3 DNA sequence: TGTGCCAGCAGCATAGGACAGGGGACTTTGAACGAGCAGTACTTC.

In this sample, this clone turned up a few times. The chain combines TRBV9 with TRBJ1-6, with TRBD1 as a possible D gene (5 bases). CDR1 SGDLS and CDR2 YYNGEE come from the germline V gene. This CDR3 has 15 amino acids. The germline V and J ends were trimmed by 0 bases and 7 bases, with 11 bases remaining between them. As DNA, the CDR3 is TGTGCCAGCAGCGTAGCCGGAGGGGCCAATTCACCCCTCCACTTT. Amino acid sequence: CASSVAGGANSPLHF.

This chain uses TRBV28 with TRBJ2-1; tentative D call: TRBD1 (6 bases). CDR3 size: 16 residues. V was shortened by 6 bases and J by 0 bases, with 15 bases between the two germline ends. From germline, CDR1 is MDHEN and CDR2 SYDVKM. The CDR3 region is CASSFGQTISYNEQFF. The DNA of the CDR3 is TGTGCCAGCAGCTTCGGACAGACGATCTCCTACAATGAGCAGTTCTTC.

This sequence joins TRBV7-9 and TRBJ2-3; perhaps TRBD2 as D (6 bases). The CDR3 covers 16 residues. Germline-derived CDR1 and CDR2 are SEHNR and FQNEAQ (reference sequence). V was shortened by 7 bases and J by 2 bases, with 19 bases between the two germline ends. This chain's CDR3 is CASKAPREQPTDTQYF. The CDR3 coding sequence is TGTGCCAGCAAAGCTCCCCGGGAGCAGCCCACAGATACGCAGTATTTT.

The rearrangement uses TRBV5-4 and TRBJ2-5; 9 nucleotides agree with TRBD2. Germline CDR1 SGHNT, CDR2 YYREEE (reference sequence). V lost 6 bases, J lost 7 bases, and 16 bases stayed unmatched. The CDR3 spans 16 residues. DNA for the CDR3: TGTGCCAGCACCGGCGAAGCGGGGGGCCCAACGGGGACCCAGTACTTC. Its protein product is CASTGEAGGPTGTQYF.

This chain joins TRBV2 and TRBJ1-2; TRBD1 aligns across 8 bases. V gave up 5 bases and J gave up 0 bases; unmatched junction bases: 5. The CDR3 totals 15 residues. Per germline, CDR1 SNHLY and CDR2 FYNNEI. The CDR3 region has the DNA TGTGCCAGCAGTCAAGGACAGGGAACTAACTATGGCTACACCTTC. Its protein is CASSQGQGTNYGYTF.